These 10 T cell receptor beta chains share one sample of origin, sequenced in a study of T cell repertoires in cytomegalovirus infection. These receptors' targets are unknown. TCRdb processed the reads anew with MiXCR; each CDR3 protein has one entry. Of approximately 1,000,000 distinct CDR3 sequences detected, 31% appear once; the ten largest clones hold 11% to 15%. The source material was cultured CD8+ T cells from PBMCs, sampled from culture after CMV antigen stimulation. The receptors derive from a human donor in good health (CMV status not recorded). Some clones in this sample may be carry-over from other donors' samples.

This clonotype was recorded a few times. This rearrangement joins TRBV12-3 or TRBV12-4 to TRBJ2-3, with 13 bases identical to TRBD2. The ends lost 8 bases at V and 6 bases at J; junction bases unmatched: 11. The CDR3 is 16 amino acids. The CDR3 is CASVPTSGGAWDTQYF. The CDR3 DNA is TGTGCCAGCGTCCCTACTAGCGGGGGGGCCTGGGATACGCAGTATTTT.

This clonotype turned up a few times. This may be a read error, as it is one base from a much larger clone. The V and J genes are TRBV7-3 and TRBJ2-2, with D maybe TRBD1 (6 bases). V lost 5 bases and J lost 4, with 8 bases in between. The V gene's germline CDR1 is SGHTA and CDR2 FQGTGA. There are 13 residues in the CDR3. In DNA form, the CDR3 reads TGTGCCAGCAGCGCACAGGGCACCGGGGAGCTGTTTTTT. It specifies CASSAQGTGELFF.

Details on this clonotype: The missing conserved phenylalanine or tryptophan at the end of this CDR3 makes a read error likely. V usage is TRBV5-6 and J usage is TRBJ2-2; TRBD1 might be the D (6 bases). CDR1 and CDR2 from the germline V gene are SGHDT and YYEEEE. V gave up 4 bases and J gave up 6 bases, with 10 bases separating them. The CDR3 length is 13 residues. CDR3 sequence (DNA): TGTGCCAGCAGCCTTACAGGGTCCGGGGAGCTGTTTCTT. As protein: CASSLTGSGELFL.

This clonotype has a count of ten or more. The rearrangement joins TRBV7-2 to TRBJ2-4, with D possibly TRBD1 on 6 matching bases. The CDR3 runs 15 residues. The V end lost 5 bases, the J end lost 0 bases, and 11 bases lay between the germline ends. The germline V gene has CDR1 SGHTA and CDR2 FQGNSA. The CDR3 sequence is CASSNRVLAKNIQYF. The CDR3 DNA reads TGTGCCAGCAGCAACAGGGTACTAGCCAAAAACATTCAGTACTTC.

This clonotype was observed a few times. The rearrangement uses TRBV4-3 and TRBJ2-1; 8 nucleotides line up with TRBD2. J was trimmed by 15 bases and V by 0 bases; bases with no gene match: 4. Germline V gene sequence: CDR1 LGHNA, CDR2 YSLEER. The CDR3 has 12 residues. CDR3 sequence reads: CASSQDGGAVFF. In DNA, the CDR3 is TGCGCCAGCAGCCAAGACGGGGGGGCCGTGTTCTTC.

The chain joins TRBV7-6 to TRBJ2-4, with D unresolved. This CDR3 has 19 amino acids. V was trimmed by 1 base and J by 3 bases, leaving 22 bases between them. Germline loops: CDR1 SGHVS, CDR2 FNYEAQ. In nucleotides, the CDR3 is TGTGCCAGCAGCTTAGGTGCCCCCCAGCGTTCATCCGACAAAAACATTCAGTACTTC. Translated: CASSLGAPQRSSDKNIQYF.

This clonotype was seen more than once but under ten times. The V and J genes are TRBV25-1 and TRBJ2-5; 9 bases fit TRBD1. V shed 6 bases, J shed 2 bases, and the junction held 4 bases outside the gene matches. Per the germline V gene, CDR1 is MGHDK and CDR2 is SYGVNS. The CDR3 is 14 residues long. The CDR3, as DNA: TGTGCCAGCAGGATACAGGGGGCTCAAGAGACCCAGTACTTC. It codes for CASRIQGAQETQYF.

The rearrangement links TRBV14 to TRBJ1-1, with D perhaps matching TRBD1 (5 bases). Germline assignment: CDR1 SGHDN and CDR2 FVKESK. The CDR3 loop spans 15 amino acids. V was pared by 4 bases and J by 6 bases, with 18 bases between. The CDR3 DNA follows: TGTGCCAGCAGCCGTAAAACCAGATGGGGCGCTGAAGCTTTCTTT. Translated: CASSRKTRWGAEAFF.

The chain uses TRBV6-1 and TRBJ2-5, with D possibly TRBD2 on 6 matching bases. Trimming pared 1 base from V and 4 bases from J, leaving 16 bases between. Germline CDR1 and CDR2: MNHNS and SASEGT. The CDR3 totals 16 residues. The CDR3 loop is CASSEVEGLRRETQYF. The CDR3 bases are TGTGCCAGCAGTGAAGTAGAGGGACTCCGTAGAGAGACCCAGTACTTC.

The chain joins TRBV6-5 to TRBJ2-3, with TRBD2 matching over 10 bases. CDR1 and CDR2 (germline): MNHEY, SVGAGI. Trimming removed 7 bases from V and 8 bases from J; junction bases left unmatched: 12. The CDR3 has 15 amino acids. This CDR3 is CASTLAGGTSGTQYF. The CDR3 DNA follows: TGTGCCAGCACCTTAGCGGGGGGCACCTCGGGTACGCAGTATTTT.